This T cell receptor beta chain was profiled in a study of cytomegalovirus exposure and HLA in healthy donors. Comment on this clone: Antigen: not known.

Clones were read by immunoSEQ multiplex PCR, and TCRdb kept only the in-frame ones, dropping some. The sample records some 71,000 clones, approximately 94% being singletons. The junction had 6 bases not matched to a gene; V was cut back by 8 bases and J by 0 bases. Germline CDR1 reads MNHEY; CDR2 reads SVGAGI. This CDR3 region has 14 residues. Study-level findings and limits: Most observed TCR sequences were rare, whereas some public TCRs were detected in many donors. Specificity of a few CMV-associated chains for CMV antigens was verified in vitro. Cytomegalovirus-associated status was assigned to 150 to 200 TCR beta chains. The tendency of first-cohort TCR clusters to co-occur in the 120 or so validation repertoires emerged from a later analysis.

Sequenced sample: PBMCs. The sequence derives from a woman aged 18-29 years in good health and CMV-seronegative. The rearrangement uses TRBV6-5 and TRBJ2-7; 8 bases fit TRBD2. CDR3 nucleotides: TGTGCCAGCGGTCCACGGGGGGGCTCCTACGAGCAGTACTTC. Translation: CASGPRGGSYEQYF.